What follows are 28 T cell receptor beta chains derived from one specimen sequenced in a study of blood T cell repertoires in COVID-19. Profiling relied on immunoSEQ multiplex PCR, and the TCRdb table lists in-frame clones only, not all of them. This table has about 86,000 clones, around four fifths appearing once. Sample: peripheral blood. These receptors were obtained from an elderly woman with active or convalescent COVID-19.

Written as DNA, the CDR3 is TGTGCCAGCAGTTCAGGCGGGAGCCACAATGAGCAGTTCTTC. Its protein is CASSSGGSHNEQFF. The V call is TRBV6-5, the J call TRBJ2-1; TRBD2 agrees at 7 bases. This CDR3 has 14 residues. Losses at the gene ends were 4 bases for V and 5 bases for J; bases not matched to a gene: 5. Germline CDR1 reads MNHEY; CDR2 reads SVGAGI.

The chain carries TRBV2 and TRBJ2-3, with D possibly being TRBD2 (6 bases). The germline CDR1 and CDR2 sequences are SNHLY and FYNNEI. This CDR3 is 13 amino acids long. Trimming stripped 8 bases from V and 9 bases from J, with 18 bases between. CDR3 DNA sequence: TGTGCCAGCTCGGAGGGAGGAGGAGGGACGCAGTATTTT. As protein: CASSEGGGGTQYF.

The chain links TRBV5-1 to TRBJ1-1; D uncertain. V dropped 0 bases and J dropped 3 bases, with 12 bases sitting between them. Germline V gene data show CDR1 as SGHRS and CDR2 as YFSETQ. This CDR3 is 15 amino acids long. CDR3 sequence (DNA): TGCGCCAGCAGCTTGGTGACGAGGGTGCACACTGAAGCTTTCTTT. Translating it yields CASSLVTRVHTEAFF.

The table lists this clone with a count of one. The V and J genes are TRBV5-1 and TRBJ1-4, with 8 bases aligning to TRBD1. CDR1 is SGHRS, CDR2 YFSETQ, per germline. Germline trimming cut 0 bases from V and 6 bases from J; bases unmatched to any gene: 4. This CDR3 spans 15 amino acids. CDR3 protein: CASSLAGTGDEKLFF. The DNA for the CDR3 is TGCGCCAGCAGCTTGGCCGGGACAGGTGATGAAAAACTGTTTTTT.

The chain couples TRBV5-1 to TRBJ1-5; unclear D gene. The V end was cut by 1 base, the J end by 2 bases, with 10 bases between. CDR1 and CDR2 from the germline V gene are SGHRS and YFSETQ. There are 15 residues in the CDR3. DNA for the CDR3: TGCGCCAGCAGCTTGTCCGGGTTGGGCAATCAGCCCCAGCATTTT. It translates to CASSLSGLGNQPQHF.

The chain uses TRBV19 and TRBJ2-5; 9 positions agree with TRBD2. The V gene's germline CDR1 is LNHDA and CDR2 SQIVND (reference sequence). Losses at the gene ends were 7 bases for V and 4 bases for J; bases not matched to a gene: 7. The CDR3 contains 14 residues. This CDR3 reads CASIETSGSETQYF. The CDR3 coding sequence is TGTGCCAGTATAGAGACTAGCGGATCAGAGACCCAGTACTTC.

CDR3 amino acids: CASSLGGDTRYEQYF. The CDR3 DNA sequence: TGTGCCAGCAGCTTGGGAGGGGACACCAGATACGAGCAGTACTTC. The V and J genes are TRBV5-4 and TRBJ2-7, with D tentatively TRBD1 (6 bases). This CDR3 is 15 amino acids long. The V and J ends lost 0 bases and 4 bases respectively, with 14 bases between them. The germline V gene encodes CDR1 SGHNT and CDR2 YYREEE (reference sequence).

The chain couples TRBV6-5 to TRBJ2-7, with a weak D call TRBD2 (7 bases). Between the trimmed V and J ends, which lost 4 bases and 1 base, there was a span of 14 bases. Per germline, CDR1 MNHEY and CDR2 SVGAGI. This CDR3 region has 15 residues. CDR3 in amino acids: CASSFGGALSYEQYF. In DNA, the CDR3 is TGTGCCAGCAGTTTTGGGGGGGCTCTATCCTACGAGCAGTACTTC.

The V gene is TRBV2, the J gene TRBJ1-5, with D tentatively TRBD1 (5 bases). Germline assignment: CDR1 SNHLY and CDR2 FYNNEI. Deletions cut 7 bases from V and 2 bases from J, with 9 bases between. The CDR3 covers 13 residues. CDR3 sequence (DNA): TGTGCCAGCAATCCGACAGGCAATCAGCCCCAGCATTTT. This sequence encodes CASNPTGNQPQHF.

The chain recombines TRBV5-1 with TRBJ2-1; 8 bases align to TRBD2. The trim removed 0 bases at V and 12 bases at J, leaving 11 bases unmatched. The germline V gene encodes CDR1 SGHRS and CDR2 YFSETQ. This CDR3 comprises 15 residues. This chain's CDR3 is CASSLAGTSGSRQFF. Here the CDR3 DNA reads TGCGCCAGCAGCTTGGCCGGTACTAGCGGATCGAGGCAGTTCTTC.

The chain combines TRBV28 with TRBJ2-2; 13 bases line up with TRBD2. CDR3 length equals 15 residues. The germline V gene has CDR1 MDHEN and CDR2 SYDVKM. CDR3 coding DNA: TGTGCGTCCGGACTAGCGGGAGTGAGCACCGGGGAGCTGTTTTTT. Encoded protein: CASGLAGVSTGELFF.

This clone was observed once. The V and J genes are TRBV19 and TRBJ2-7, with D perhaps TRBD1 (6 bases). The ends were cut back, 6 bases at V and 2 bases at J, with 17 bases in the middle. The CDR3 sequence is 15 residues long. CDR1 is LNHDA and CDR2 is SQIVND in the germline V gene (reference sequence). CDR3 DNA sequence: TGTGCCAGTAGAAACGACCCGACAGGAACCTACGAGCAGTACTTC. This codes for CASRNDPTGTYEQYF.

The CDR3 nucleotides read TGTGCCAGCAGCTTAGGACGGGGGAGGGCAGATACGCAGTATTTT. This gives the protein CASSLGRGRADTQYF. The chain links TRBV11-3 to TRBJ2-3; 7 bases align to TRBD2. This CDR3 has 15 amino acids. The J segment lost 4 bases and the V segment lost 1 base, leaving 5 bases of the junction unmatched. Per germline, CDR1 SGHNT and CDR2 YENEEA.

V and J are TRBV28 and TRBJ1-5; D uncertain. The germline V gene has CDR1 MDHEN and CDR2 SYDVKM. Trimming removed 7 bases at V and 9 bases at J, with 13 bases between. This CDR3 is 12 amino acids long. The CDR3 is CASNVQRTPQHF. CDR3 DNA sequence: TGTGCCAGCAACGTGCAGCGGACGCCCCAGCATTTT.

The sample holds one count of this clone. The chain couples TRBV5-1 to TRBJ2-6; 8 bases align to TRBD1. CDR1 and CDR2 (germline): SGHRS, YFSETQ. This CDR3 has 19 amino acids. The J segment lost 1 base and the V segment lost 4 bases, leaving 13 bases of the junction unmatched. Here the CDR3 reads CASSGGPGQVLSGANVLTF. The CDR3 region has the DNA TGCGCCAGCAGCGGAGGACCGGGACAGGTTCTTTCTGGGGCCAACGTCCTGACTTTC.

V gene TRBV12-5 combines with J gene TRBJ1-2; D unresolved. V was pared by 2 bases and J by 4 bases, with 11 bases between. Germline CDR1 reads LGHNT; CDR2 reads FRNRAP. This CDR3 comprises 14 residues. CDR3 region: CASGLPPVIYGYTF. The CDR3 DNA sequence: TGTGCTAGTGGTTTGCCCCCAGTCATCTATGGCTACACCTTC. The whole variable domain, filled in from reference TRBV12-5 and TRBJ1-2, reads DARVTQTPRHKVTEMGQEVTMRCQPILGHNTVFWYRQTMMQGLELLAYFRNRAPLDDSGMPKDRFSAEMPDATLATLKIQPSEPRDSAVYFCASGLPPVIYGYTFGSGTRLTVV.

The V and J genes are TRBV24-1 and TRBJ2-3, with D unclear. This CDR3 contains 12 residues. The V end was cut by 6 bases, the J end by 1 base, with 4 bases between. Germline V gene lookup returns CDR1 KGHDR and CDR2 SFDVKD. The CDR3 region is CATSRGTDTQYF. For the CDR3, the DNA is TGTGCCACCAGTCGGGGCACAGATACGCAGTATTTT.

The V gene is TRBV4-3, the J gene TRBJ2-6, with D unresolved. This CDR3 region has 17 residues. Germline CDR1 and CDR2: LGHNA and YSLEER. V dropped 1 base and J dropped 4 bases, with 14 bases sitting between them. In nucleotides, the CDR3 is TGCGCCAGCAGCCAAGTATTTAGAGGTGACGGGGCCAACGTCCTGACTTTC. It yields the protein CASSQVFRGDGANVLTF.

The chain combines TRBV5-1 with TRBJ2-1; 11 bases line up with TRBD2. CDR1 is SGHRS, CDR2 YFSETQ, per germline. CDR3 length: 18 residues. The ends lost 0 bases at V and 5 bases at J; junction bases unmatched: 10. The CDR3 region has the DNA TGCGCCAGCAGCTTGGCTCTAGCGGGAGGAGCGGTGAACAATGAGCAGTTCTTC. Its protein is CASSLALAGGAVNNEQFF.

J is TRBJ1-2 and V is TRBV7-9; no reliable D call. V gave up 1 base and J gave up 2 bases, with 5 bases separating them. CDR3 length equals 13 residues. Germline V CDR1 and CDR2: SEHNR, FQNEAQ (reference sequence). The CDR3 DNA follows: TGTGCCAGCAGCTTAGACACGAACTATGGCTACACCTTC. Protein: CASSLDTNYGYTF.

The rearrangement joins TRBV2 to TRBJ1-2; D remains unclear. Germline CDR1 and CDR2: SNHLY and FYNNEI. Trimming took 6 bases from V and 8 from J, leaving 16 bases between them. The CDR3 has 13 amino acids. The DNA for the CDR3 is TGTGCCAGCAGCGGGGTGACTGTTTGGGGCTACACCTTC. Its protein is CASSGVTVWGYTF.

V gene TRBV5-4 combines with J gene TRBJ2-3; 9 bases match TRBD2. Trimming at V came to 0 bases and at J to 1 base, leaving 9 bases not matched to a gene. Germline CDR1 and CDR2: SGHNT and YYREEE (reference sequence). CDR3 length: 18 residues. The DNA for the CDR3 is TGTGCCAGCAGCTTGGGCCCGGGCGGGGGGGGCCGCACAGATACGCAGTATTTT. Protein product: CASSLGPGGGGRTDTQYF.

The chain links TRBV6-4 to TRBJ2-1; 8 bases map to TRBD1. Germline loops: CDR1 MRHNA, CDR2 SNTAGT. J was trimmed by 9 bases and V by 4 bases; bases with no gene match: 20. The CDR3 has 18 residues. For the CDR3, the DNA is TGTGCCAGCAGTGCAAACCTCCTTAGGACAGGGTTTTATGGTGAGCAGTTCTTC. This encodes CASSANLLRTGFYGEQFF.

The chain carries TRBV6-4 and TRBJ2-3; TRBD2 might be the D (5 bases). The V end lost 5 bases, the J end lost 8 bases, and 14 bases lay between the germline ends. This CDR3 region has 13 residues. CDR1 is MRHNA and CDR2 is SNTAGT in the germline V gene. DNA for the CDR3: TGTGCCAGCAGTCCTACTAGATTTGGTACGCAGTATTTT. Its translation: CASSPTRFGTQYF.

This sequence joins TRBV9 and TRBJ1-6; D not resolved. The CDR3 consists of 15 residues. CDR1 SGDLS and CDR2 YYNGEE come from the germline V gene. Between the trimmed V and J ends, which lost 4 bases and 8 bases, there was a span of 16 bases. As DNA, the CDR3 is TGTGCCAGCAGCCCTCAAGGACTTTCGGATTCACCCCTCCACTTT. Translation gives CASSPQGLSDSPLHF.

This clone was detected once. The chain carries TRBV3-1 (or the pseudogene TRBV3-2) and TRBJ1-6, with no clear D. V gave up 1 base and J gave up 8 bases, with 6 bases separating them. CDR3 length: 13 amino acids. Germline CDR1 and CDR2: LGHDT and YNNKEL (reference sequence). The CDR3, as DNA: TGTGCCAGCAGCCAAGTCCGGGATTCACCCCTCCACTTT. It encodes CASSQVRDSPLHF.

The chain couples TRBV5-1 to TRBJ2-3; 9 nucleotides line up with TRBD2. Trimming took 2 bases from V and 4 from J; bases not matched to a gene: 5. The CDR3 is 15 residues long. CDR1 SGHRS and CDR2 YFSETQ come from the germline V gene. The CDR3 nucleotides are TGCGCCAGCAGCTTTCCTAGCGGGAACGCAGATACGCAGTATTTT. It yields the protein CASSFPSGNADTQYF.

V usage is TRBV28 and J usage is TRBJ2-1; 12 bases align to TRBD2. The CDR3 is made up of 16 amino acids. The V gene end was trimmed by 5 bases and the J gene end by 6 bases; junction bases not matched to a gene: 8. The V gene's germline CDR1 is MDHEN and CDR2 SYDVKM. CDR3: CASSASGLAGTNEQFF. In DNA, the CDR3 is TGTGCCAGCAGTGCGAGCGGACTAGCGGGAACCAATGAGCAGTTCTTC. The full variable domain, with the rest looked up from reference TRBV28 and TRBJ2-1, is DVKVTQSSRYLVKRTGEKVFLECVQDMDHENMFWYRQDPGLGLRLIYFSYDVKMKEKGDIPEGYSVSREKKERFSLILESASTNQTSMYLCASSASGLAGTNEQFFGPGTRLTVL.